This TCR beta chain derives from a study of cytomegalovirus exposure and HLA in healthy donors. The study, taken as a whole, reports: Rare TCR sequences dominated, though some public TCRs recurred in many donors.

As regards this clone: Its antigen is currently unknown.

Trimming took off 4 bases at V and 6 bases at J, with 13 bases between the two ends. Germline CDR1 and CDR2: SGHRS and YFSETQ. This CDR3 has 14 amino acids. Amplification used 60 Vbeta primers and 13 Jbeta primers. Clones were sequenced by immunoSEQ multiplex PCR, and TCRdb holds only the in-frame ones, with some missing. In the table there are about 100,000 clones, about 80% of which are singletons. This sequence was found in a female donor in good health and CMV-seropositive. J is TRBJ1-4 and V is TRBV5-1; no reliable D call. The specimen was PBMCs. CDR3 residues: CASSRRGGDEKLFF. CDR3 nucleotides: TGCGCCAGCAGCCGCCGGGGAGGAGATGAAAAACTGTTTTTT.